The 8 T cell receptor beta chains reported below all come from one sample, sequenced in a study of cytomegalovirus exposure and HLA in healthy donors. In the PCR, 60 Vbeta and 13 Jbeta primers were used. Profiled with immunoSEQ multiplex PCR; TCRdb holds only in-frame clones, not every one. Recorded here are approximately 120,000 clones; the top ten clones represent over 2%. The sequenced sample was PBMCs. These receptors were taken from a man aged 40-49 years in good health and CMV-seronegative.

V is TRBV5-5 and J is TRBJ2-3; D is uncertain. The V end was cut by 5 bases, the J end by 1 base, with 8 bases between. This CDR3 region has 13 residues. In germline, CDR1 is SGHKS, CDR2 YYEKEE (reference sequence). The CDR3 DNA follows: TGTGCCAGCAGACAACACGGCACAGATACGCAGTATTTT. It is translated as CASRQHGTDTQYF.

V is TRBV4-2 and J is TRBJ2-2; 10 nucleotides agree with TRBD1. Germline V gene lookup returns CDR1 LGHNA and CDR2 YNFKEQ. V lost 4 bases, J lost 7 bases, and 9 bases stayed unmatched. This CDR3 comprises 16 residues. CDR3 nucleotide sequence: TGTGCCAGCAGCCGCGGACAGGGGGATGGGATCGGGGAGCTGTTTTTT. Its translation: CASSRGQGDGIGELFF.

The J gene is TRBJ2-6, the V gene TRBV5-4; the D is unclear. The CDR3 sequence is 16 residues long. V gave up 2 bases and J gave up 0 bases, with 9 bases separating them. CDR1 SGHNT and CDR2 YYREEE come from the germline V gene (reference sequence). Written as DNA, the CDR3 is TGTGCCAGCAGCTTCGGGTCGACCTCTGGGGCCAACGTCCTGACTTTC. It yields the protein CASSFGSTSGANVLTF.

This chain connects TRBV6-5 to TRBJ1-3; 8 nucleotides line up with TRBD1. This CDR3 region has 13 residues. Germline CDR1 reads MNHEY; CDR2 reads SVGAGI. V shed 6 bases, J shed 2 bases, and the junction held 0 bases outside the gene matches. This CDR3 reads CASRQGAGNTIYF. The DNA of the CDR3 is TGTGCCAGCAGACAGGGGGCTGGAAACACCATATATTTT.

The chain combines TRBV10-1 with TRBJ2-2; 9 positions agree with TRBD1. Trimming removed 9 bases from V and 5 bases from J; junction bases left unmatched: 10. The germline V gene encodes CDR1 WNHNN and CDR2 SYGVQD (reference sequence). CDR3 length: 15 amino acids. CDR3 region: CASRGDREGTGELFF. CDR3 sequence (DNA): TGCGCCAGTCGAGGGGACAGGGAGGGAACCGGGGAGCTGTTTTTT.

This chain's CDR3 is CASSGGLRDNTEAFF. As DNA, the CDR3 is TGTGCCAGCAGCGGGGGCCTTAGGGATAACACTGAAGCTTTCTTT. The J gene is TRBJ1-1, the V gene TRBV9; D is perhaps TRBD1 (5 bases). Looked up from germline, CDR1 is SGDLS and CDR2 is YYNGEE. The CDR3 loop spans 15 amino acids. V lost 3 bases and J lost 2, with 14 bases in between.

The rearrangement uses TRBV16 and TRBJ1-4; 9 bases match TRBD1. This CDR3 is 16 amino acids long. V gave up 4 bases and J gave up 5 bases; unmatched junction bases: 8. The germline gives CDR1 KGHSY, CDR2 FQNENV. CDR3 residues: CASSPPGQGWNEKLFF. CDR3 DNA: TGTGCCAGCAGCCCCCCGGGACAGGGATGGAATGAAAAACTGTTTTTT.

The rearrangement joins TRBV30 to TRBJ1-2; tentatively, D is TRBD1 (5 bases). The CDR3 is made up of 13 amino acids. Germline V gene lookup returns CDR1 GTSNPN and CDR2 SVGIG (reference sequence). Between the trimmed V and J ends, which lost 0 bases and 10 bases, there was a span of 15 bases. As DNA, the CDR3 is TGTGCCTGGAGTGTAGACAGATCATTACCCTACACCTTC. Translating it yields CAWSVDRSLPYTF.